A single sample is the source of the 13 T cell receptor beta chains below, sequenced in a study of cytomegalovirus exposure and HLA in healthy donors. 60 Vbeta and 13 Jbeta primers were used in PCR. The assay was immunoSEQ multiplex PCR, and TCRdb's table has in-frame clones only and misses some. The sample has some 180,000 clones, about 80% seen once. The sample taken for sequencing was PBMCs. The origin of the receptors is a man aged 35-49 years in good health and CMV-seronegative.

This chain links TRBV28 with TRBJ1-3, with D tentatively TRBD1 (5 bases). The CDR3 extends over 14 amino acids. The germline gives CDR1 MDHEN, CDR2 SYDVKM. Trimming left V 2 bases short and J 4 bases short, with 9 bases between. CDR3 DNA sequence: TGTGCCAGCAGTTTACTAGGGGCGGGAAACACCATATATTTT. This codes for CASSLLGAGNTIYF.

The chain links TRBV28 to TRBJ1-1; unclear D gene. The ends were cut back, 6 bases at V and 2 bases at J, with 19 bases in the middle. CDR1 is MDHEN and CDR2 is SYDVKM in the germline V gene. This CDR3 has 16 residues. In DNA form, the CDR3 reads TGTGCCAGCAGCCCCCCCGGCAAAACAGTAAACACTGAAGCTTTCTTT. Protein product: CASSPPGKTVNTEAFF.

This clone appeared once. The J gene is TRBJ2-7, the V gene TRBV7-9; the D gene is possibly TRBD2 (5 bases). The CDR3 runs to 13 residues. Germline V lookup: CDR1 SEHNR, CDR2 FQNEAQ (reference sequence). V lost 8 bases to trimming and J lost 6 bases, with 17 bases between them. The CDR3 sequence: CASGFGVGPEQYF. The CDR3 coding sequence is TGTGCCAGCGGTTTCGGGGTCGGGCCCGAGCAGTACTTC.

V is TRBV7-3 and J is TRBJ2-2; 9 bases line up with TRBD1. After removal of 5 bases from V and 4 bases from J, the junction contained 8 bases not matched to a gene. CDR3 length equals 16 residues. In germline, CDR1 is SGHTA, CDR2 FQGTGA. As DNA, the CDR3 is TGTGCCAGCAGCCCTAACCGGGACAGGGCCACCGGGGAGCTGTTTTTT. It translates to CASSPNRDRATGELFF.

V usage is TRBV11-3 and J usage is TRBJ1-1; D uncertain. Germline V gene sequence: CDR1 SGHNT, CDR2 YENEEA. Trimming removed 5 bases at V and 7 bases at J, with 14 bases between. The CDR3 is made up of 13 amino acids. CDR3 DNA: TGTGCCAGCAGCAAGGTGGCTCGGAGTGAAGCTTTCTTT. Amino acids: CASSKVARSEAFF.

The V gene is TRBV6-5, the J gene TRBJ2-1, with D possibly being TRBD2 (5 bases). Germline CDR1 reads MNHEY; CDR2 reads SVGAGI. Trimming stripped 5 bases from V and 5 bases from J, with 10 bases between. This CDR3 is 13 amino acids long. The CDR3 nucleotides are TGTGCCAGCAGTCGTCCCGGGAACAATGAGCAGTTCTTC. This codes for CASSRPGNNEQFF.

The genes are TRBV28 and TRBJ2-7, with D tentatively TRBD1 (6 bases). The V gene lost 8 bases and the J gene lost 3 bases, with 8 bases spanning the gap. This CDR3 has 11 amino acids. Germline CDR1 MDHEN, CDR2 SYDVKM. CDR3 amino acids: CASEGVYEQYF. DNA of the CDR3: TGTGCCAGCGAGGGGGTCTACGAGCAGTACTTC.

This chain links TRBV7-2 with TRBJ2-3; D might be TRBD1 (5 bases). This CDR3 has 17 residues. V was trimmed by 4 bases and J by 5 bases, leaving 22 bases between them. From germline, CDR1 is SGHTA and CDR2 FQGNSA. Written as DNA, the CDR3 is TGTGCCAGCAGCTCCCCGAAAGGGGCAGGTTTTGTAGATACGCAGTATTTT. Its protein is CASSSPKGAGFVDTQYF. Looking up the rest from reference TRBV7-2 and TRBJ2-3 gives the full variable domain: GAGVSQSPSNKVTEKGKDVELRCDPISGHTALYWYRQSLGQGLEFLIYFQGNSAPDKSGLPSDRFSAERTGGSVSTLTIQRTQQEDSAVYLCASSSPKGAGFVDTQYFGPGTRLTVL.

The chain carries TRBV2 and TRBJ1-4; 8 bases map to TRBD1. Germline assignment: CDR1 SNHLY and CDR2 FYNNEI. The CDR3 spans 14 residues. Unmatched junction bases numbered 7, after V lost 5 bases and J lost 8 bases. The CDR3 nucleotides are TGTGCCAGCAGTCCTGGACAGGGTCGGGAAAAACTGTTTTTT. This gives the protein CASSPGQGREKLFF. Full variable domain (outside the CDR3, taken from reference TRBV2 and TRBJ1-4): EPEVTQTPSHQVTQMGQEVILRCVPISNHLYFYWYRQILGQKVEFLVSFYNNEISEKSEIFDDQFSVERPDGSNFTLKIRSTKLEDSAMYFCASSPGQGREKLFFGSGTQLSVL.

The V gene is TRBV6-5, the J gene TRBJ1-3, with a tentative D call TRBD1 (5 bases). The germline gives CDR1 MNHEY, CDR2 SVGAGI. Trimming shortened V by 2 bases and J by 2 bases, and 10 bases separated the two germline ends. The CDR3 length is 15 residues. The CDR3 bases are TGTGCCAGCAGTTACGCAGGGTCAGCTGGAAACACCATATATTTT. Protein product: CASSYAGSAGNTIYF.

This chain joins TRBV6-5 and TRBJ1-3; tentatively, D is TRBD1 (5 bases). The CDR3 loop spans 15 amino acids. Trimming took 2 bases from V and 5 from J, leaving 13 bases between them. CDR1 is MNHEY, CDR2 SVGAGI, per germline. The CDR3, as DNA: TGTGCCAGCAGTTACGGGGGGGACGTAAGAAACACCATATATTTT. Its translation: CASSYGGDVRNTIYF.

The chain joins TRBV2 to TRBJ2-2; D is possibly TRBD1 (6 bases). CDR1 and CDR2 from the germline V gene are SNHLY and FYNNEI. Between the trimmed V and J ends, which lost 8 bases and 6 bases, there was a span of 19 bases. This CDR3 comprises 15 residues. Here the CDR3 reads CASRPEQGRAGELFF. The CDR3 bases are TGTGCCAGCCGCCCAGAACAGGGACGCGCCGGGGAGCTGTTTTTT.

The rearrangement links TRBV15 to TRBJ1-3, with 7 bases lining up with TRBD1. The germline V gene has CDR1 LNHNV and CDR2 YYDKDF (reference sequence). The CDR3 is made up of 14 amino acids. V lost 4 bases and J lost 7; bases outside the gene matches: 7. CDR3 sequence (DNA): TGTGCCACCAGCATGACAGGGAGAGGGAACACCATATATTTT. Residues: CATSMTGRGNTIYF.